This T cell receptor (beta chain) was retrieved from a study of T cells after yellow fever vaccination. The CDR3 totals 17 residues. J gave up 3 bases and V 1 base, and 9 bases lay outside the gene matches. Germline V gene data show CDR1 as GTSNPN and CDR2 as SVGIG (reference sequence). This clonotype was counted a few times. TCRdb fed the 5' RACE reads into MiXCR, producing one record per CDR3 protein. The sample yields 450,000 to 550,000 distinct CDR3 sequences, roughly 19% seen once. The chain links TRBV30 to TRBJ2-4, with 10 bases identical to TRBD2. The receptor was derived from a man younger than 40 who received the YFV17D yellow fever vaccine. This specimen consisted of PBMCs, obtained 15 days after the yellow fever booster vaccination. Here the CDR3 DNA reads TGTGCCTGGAGTGGATCCCAAGCGGGAGGGGGCAAAAACATTCAGTACTTC. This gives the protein CAWSGSQAGGGKNIQYF.